What follows are 10 T cell receptor beta chains derived from one specimen sequenced in a study of blood T cell repertoires in COVID-19. Assay used: immunoSEQ multiplex PCR; TCRdb lists only in-frame clones, some missing. Here the sample spans about 62,000 clones, 75% to 90% being singletons. Sequenced input: peripheral blood. All receptors derive from a woman aged 55-70 years with COVID-19, enrolled during active disease.

The V gene is TRBV3-1 (or the pseudogene TRBV3-2), the J gene TRBJ1-5, with 7 bases that match TRBD1. CDR3 length equals 15 residues. J gave up 4 bases and V 3 bases, and 6 bases lay outside the gene matches. Germline CDR1 LGHDT, CDR2 YNNKEL (reference sequence). This CDR3 is CASSQGQWRNQPQHF. CDR3 nucleotide sequence: TGTGCCAGCAGCCAGGGACAGTGGAGAAATCAGCCCCAGCATTTT.

This chain links TRBV5-4 with TRBJ2-1; tentative D call: TRBD2 (5 bases). Trimming pared 0 bases from V and 4 bases from J, leaving 14 bases between. Per germline, CDR1 SGHNT and CDR2 YYREEE (reference sequence). The CDR3 has 16 amino acids. CDR3 nucleotides: TGTGCCAGCAGCTTGGCCGCGGGCGCAAATTACAATGAGCAGTTCTTC. It is translated as CASSLAAGANYNEQFF.

This rearrangement joins TRBV24-1 to TRBJ2-7; D perhaps matches TRBD1 (7 bases). CDR1 and CDR2 from the germline V gene are KGHDR and SFDVKD. The germline V and J ends were trimmed by 9 bases and 10 bases, with 21 bases remaining between them. The CDR3 totals 13 residues. In DNA form, the CDR3 reads TGTGCCACCGCAGACAGGGAGGAGCGGCAACAGTACTTC. Its translation: CATADREERQQYF.

This clone was seen just once. This rearrangement joins TRBV30 to TRBJ2-7, with 7 bases fitting TRBD1. V gave up 5 bases and J gave up 3 bases; unmatched junction bases: 1. This CDR3 comprises 11 residues. The germline V gene encodes CDR1 GTSNPN and CDR2 SVGIG (reference sequence). CDR3 in DNA: TGTGCCTGGGGGGACAGCTACGAGCAGTACTTC. Translated: CAWGDSYEQYF.

The V and J genes are TRBV7-9 and TRBJ1-6; no definite D call. V was clipped by 0 bases and J by 5 bases, with 8 bases between them. Germline V lookup: CDR1 SEHNR, CDR2 FQNEAQ (reference sequence). CDR3 length: 15 amino acids. The CDR3 DNA sequence: TGTGCCAGCAGCTTAGCATTGGCAGATAATTCACCCCTCCACTTT. Its translation: CASSLALADNSPLHF. Complete variable domain (other parts from reference TRBV7-9 and TRBJ1-6): DTGVSQNPRHKITKRGQNVTFRCDPISEHNRLYWYRQTLGQGPEFLTYFQNEAQLEKSRLLSDRFSAERPKGSFSTLEIQRTEQGDSAMYLCASSLALADNSPLHFGNGTRLTVT.

This chain connects TRBV11-3 to TRBJ2-1; weak D call: TRBD1 (5 bases). Trimming removed 2 bases at V and 2 bases at J, with 13 bases between. Germline V gene lookup returns CDR1 SGHNT and CDR2 YENEEA. The CDR3 extends over 16 amino acids. The CDR3 sequence: CASSLPPWGAYNEQFF. In nucleotides, the CDR3 is TGTGCCAGCAGCTTACCCCCCTGGGGCGCCTACAATGAGCAGTTCTTC.

This chain uses TRBV7-3 with TRBJ1-1, with a tentative D call TRBD1 (5 bases). Looked up from germline, CDR1 is SGHTA and CDR2 is FQGTGA. The length of the CDR3 is 15 residues. V was clipped by 5 bases and J by 0 bases, with 13 bases between them. The CDR3 bases are TGTGCCAGCAGCCCAGTGGGGGGACTGAACACTGAAGCTTTCTTT. Translating gives CASSPVGGLNTEAFF.

This sequence joins TRBV5-8 and TRBJ2-1; 9 bases agree with TRBD2. The CDR3 runs to 15 residues. The V and J ends lost 1 base and 7 bases, in that order; junction bases with no gene match: 6. In germline, CDR1 is SGHTS, CDR2 YDEGEE. In DNA, the CDR3 is TGTGCCAGCAGCTTGTCGGCGGGAGGGCAGAATGAGCAGTTCTTC. Translating it yields CASSLSAGGQNEQFF.

V is TRBV10-3 and J is TRBJ2-4, with 11 bases lining up with TRBD1. The V gene's germline CDR1 is ENHRY and CDR2 SYGVKD. The CDR3 totals 15 residues. The V segment lost 3 bases and the J segment 8 bases; nucleotides outside the gene matches: 6. This CDR3 reads CAISETDRGPDIQYF. DNA for the CDR3: TGTGCCATCAGTGAAACGGACAGGGGGCCGGACATTCAGTACTTC.

This sequence joins TRBV10-3 and TRBJ2-2, with 8 bases lining up with TRBD1. The length of the CDR3 is 16 residues. J gave up 6 bases and V 4 bases, and 10 bases lay outside the gene matches. The germline gives CDR1 ENHRY, CDR2 SYGVKD. CDR3 amino acids: CAISGPRDRRSGELFF. CDR3 DNA sequence: TGTGCCATCAGTGGTCCCCGGGACAGGAGGTCCGGGGAGCTGTTTTTT.